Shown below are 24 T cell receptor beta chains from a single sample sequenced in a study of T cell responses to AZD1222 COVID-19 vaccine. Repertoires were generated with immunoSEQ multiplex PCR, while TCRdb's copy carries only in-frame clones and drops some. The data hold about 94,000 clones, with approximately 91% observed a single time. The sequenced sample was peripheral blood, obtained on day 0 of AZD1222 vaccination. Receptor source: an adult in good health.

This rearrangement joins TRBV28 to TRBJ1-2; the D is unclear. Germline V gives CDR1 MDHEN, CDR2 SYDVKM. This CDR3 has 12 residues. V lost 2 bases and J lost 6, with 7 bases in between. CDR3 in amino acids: CASSLPANGYTF. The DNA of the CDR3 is TGTGCCAGCAGTTTACCAGCGAATGGCTACACCTTC.

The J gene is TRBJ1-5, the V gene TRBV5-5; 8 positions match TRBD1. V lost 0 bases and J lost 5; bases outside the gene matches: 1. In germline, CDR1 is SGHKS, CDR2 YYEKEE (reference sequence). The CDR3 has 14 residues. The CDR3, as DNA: TGTGCCAGCAGCTTGGGACAGGGGTATCAGCCCCAGCATTTT. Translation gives CASSLGQGYQPQHF.

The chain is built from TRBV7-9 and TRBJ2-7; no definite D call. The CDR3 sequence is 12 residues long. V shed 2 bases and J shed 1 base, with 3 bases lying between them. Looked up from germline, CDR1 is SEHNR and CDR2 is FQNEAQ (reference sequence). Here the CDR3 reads CASSLSSYEQYF. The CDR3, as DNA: TGTGCCAGCAGCTTATCTTCCTACGAGCAGTACTTC.

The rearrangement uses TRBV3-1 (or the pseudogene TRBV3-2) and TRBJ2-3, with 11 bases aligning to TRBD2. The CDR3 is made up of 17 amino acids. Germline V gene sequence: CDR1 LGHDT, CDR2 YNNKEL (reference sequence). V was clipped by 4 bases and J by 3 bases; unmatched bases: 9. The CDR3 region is CASSRLEGLAVTDTQYF. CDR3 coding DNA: TGTGCCAGCAGCCGACTCGAGGGACTAGCGGTTACAGATACGCAGTATTTT.

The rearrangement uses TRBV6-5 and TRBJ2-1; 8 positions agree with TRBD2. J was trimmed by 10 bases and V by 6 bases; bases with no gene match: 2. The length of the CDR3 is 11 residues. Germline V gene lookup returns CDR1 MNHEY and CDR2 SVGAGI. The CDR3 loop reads CASRSGGEQFF. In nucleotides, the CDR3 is TGTGCCAGCAGAAGCGGGGGCGAGCAGTTCTTC.

The CDR3 sequence is CASSSGTANSPLHF. CDR3 nucleotides: TGTGCCAGCAGTTCCGGGACAGCCAATTCACCCCTCCACTTT. The genes are TRBV7-6 and TRBJ1-6; 7 nucleotides match TRBD1. This CDR3 contains 14 residues. Per the germline V gene, CDR1 is SGHVS and CDR2 is FNYEAQ. The V and J ends lost 6 bases and 7 bases, in that order; junction bases with no gene match: 6.

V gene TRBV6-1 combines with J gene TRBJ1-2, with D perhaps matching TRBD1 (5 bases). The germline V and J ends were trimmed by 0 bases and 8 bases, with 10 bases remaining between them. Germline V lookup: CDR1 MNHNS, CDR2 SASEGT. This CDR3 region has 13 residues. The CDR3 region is CASSEAGHTGYTF. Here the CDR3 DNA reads TGTGCCAGCAGTGAAGCTGGACATACCGGCTACACCTTC.

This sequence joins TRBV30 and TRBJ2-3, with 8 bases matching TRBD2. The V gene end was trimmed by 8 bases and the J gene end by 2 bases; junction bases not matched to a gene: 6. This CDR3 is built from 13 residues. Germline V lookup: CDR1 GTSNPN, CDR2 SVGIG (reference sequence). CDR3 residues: CAHSGANTDTQYF. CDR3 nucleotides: TGTGCCCATAGCGGGGCGAACACAGATACGCAGTATTTT.

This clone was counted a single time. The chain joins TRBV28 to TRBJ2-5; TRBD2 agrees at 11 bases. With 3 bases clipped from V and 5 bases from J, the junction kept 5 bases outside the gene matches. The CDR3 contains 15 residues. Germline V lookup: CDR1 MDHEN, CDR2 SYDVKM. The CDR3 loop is CASSLLAGGTETQYF. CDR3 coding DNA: TGTGCCAGCAGTTTGCTAGCGGGGGGCACGGAGACCCAGTACTTC.

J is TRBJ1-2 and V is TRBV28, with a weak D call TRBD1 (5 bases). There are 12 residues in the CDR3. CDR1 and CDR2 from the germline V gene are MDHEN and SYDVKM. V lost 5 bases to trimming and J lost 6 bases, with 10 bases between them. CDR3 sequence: CASSNYRHGYTF. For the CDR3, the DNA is TGTGCCAGCAGTAATTACAGGCATGGCTACACCTTC.

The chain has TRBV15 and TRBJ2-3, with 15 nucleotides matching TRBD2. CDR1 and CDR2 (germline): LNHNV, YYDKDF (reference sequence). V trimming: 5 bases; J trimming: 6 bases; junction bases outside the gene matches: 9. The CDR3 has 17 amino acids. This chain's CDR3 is CATSRRTSGGGSDTQYF. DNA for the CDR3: TGTGCCACCAGCCGGAGGACTAGCGGGGGGGGTTCGGATACGCAGTATTTT.

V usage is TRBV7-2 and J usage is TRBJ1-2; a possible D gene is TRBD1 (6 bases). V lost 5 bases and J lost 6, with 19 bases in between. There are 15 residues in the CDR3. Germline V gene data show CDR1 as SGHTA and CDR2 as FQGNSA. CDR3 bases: TGTGCCAGCAGCCCCGTCCGGGGAAGGGGGGATGGCTACACCTTC. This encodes CASSPVRGRGDGYTF.

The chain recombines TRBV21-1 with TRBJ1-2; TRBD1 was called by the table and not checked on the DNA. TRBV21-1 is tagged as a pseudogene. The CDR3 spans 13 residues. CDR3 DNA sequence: TGTGCCAGGTCGGACAGGGCTAACTATGGCTACACCTTC. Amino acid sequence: CARSDRANYGYTF.

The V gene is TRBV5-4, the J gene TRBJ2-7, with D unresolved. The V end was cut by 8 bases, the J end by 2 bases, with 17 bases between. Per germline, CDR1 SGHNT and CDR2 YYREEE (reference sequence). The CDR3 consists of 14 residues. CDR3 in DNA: TGTGCCAGTAGTATCCCAACAGCCGCCTACGAGCAGTACTTC. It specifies CASSIPTAAYEQYF.

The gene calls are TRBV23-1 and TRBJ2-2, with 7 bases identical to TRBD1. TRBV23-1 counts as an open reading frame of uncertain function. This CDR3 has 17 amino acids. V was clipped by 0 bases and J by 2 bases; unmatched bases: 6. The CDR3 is CASSQSGGPTNTGELFF. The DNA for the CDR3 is TGCGCCAGCAGTCAATCAGGGGGCCCCACAAACACCGGGGAGCTGTTTTTT.

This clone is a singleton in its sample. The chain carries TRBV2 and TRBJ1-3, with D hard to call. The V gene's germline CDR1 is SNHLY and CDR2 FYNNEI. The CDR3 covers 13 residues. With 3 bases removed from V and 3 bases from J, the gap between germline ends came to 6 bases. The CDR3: CASSDPIGNTIYF. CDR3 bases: TGTGCCAGCAGTGACCCGATTGGAAACACCATATATTTT.

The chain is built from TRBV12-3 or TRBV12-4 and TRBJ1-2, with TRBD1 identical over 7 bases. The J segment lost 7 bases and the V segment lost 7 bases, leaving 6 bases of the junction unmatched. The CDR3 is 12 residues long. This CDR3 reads CASTSRGIGYTF. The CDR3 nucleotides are TGTGCCAGCACCTCCAGGGGGATTGGCTACACCTTC.

CDR3 sequence reads: CASSPRGTGGIDYGYTF. CDR3 in DNA: TGTGCCAGCAGCCCGAGGGGGACAGGGGGCATCGACTATGGCTACACCTTC. The rearrangement joins TRBV7-2 to TRBJ1-2; 12 bases are shared with TRBD1. Germline V lookup: CDR1 SGHTA, CDR2 FQGNSA. V gave up 5 bases and J gave up 3 bases; unmatched junction bases: 10. The CDR3 has 17 amino acids.

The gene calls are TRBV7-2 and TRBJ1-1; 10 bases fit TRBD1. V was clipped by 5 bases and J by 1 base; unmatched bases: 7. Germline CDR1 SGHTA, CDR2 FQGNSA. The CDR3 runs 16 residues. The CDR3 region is CASSDPGQGRNTEAFF. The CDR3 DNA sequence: TGTGCCAGCAGCGATCCGGGACAGGGGAGGAACACTGAAGCTTTCTTT.

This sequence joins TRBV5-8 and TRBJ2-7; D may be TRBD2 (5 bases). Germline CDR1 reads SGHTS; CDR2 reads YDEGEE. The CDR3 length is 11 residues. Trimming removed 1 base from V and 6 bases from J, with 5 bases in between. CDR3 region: CASSLRGEQYF. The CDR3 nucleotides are TGTGCCAGCAGCTTGCGGGGCGAGCAGTACTTC.

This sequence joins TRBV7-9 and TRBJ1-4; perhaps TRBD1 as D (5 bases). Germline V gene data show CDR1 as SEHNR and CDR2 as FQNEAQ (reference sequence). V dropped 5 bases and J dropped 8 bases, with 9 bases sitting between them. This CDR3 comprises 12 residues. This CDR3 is CASSPPGEKLFF. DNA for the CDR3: TGTGCCAGCAGCCCTCCAGGGGAAAAACTGTTTTTT.

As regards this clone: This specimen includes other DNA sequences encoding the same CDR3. CDR3 in amino acids: CAWTPGNTIYF. CDR3 nucleotides: TGTGCCTGGACCCCGGGGAACACCATATATTTT. The J gene is TRBJ1-3, the V gene TRBV30; D is ambiguous. This CDR3 region has 11 residues. Between the trimmed V and J ends, which lost 4 bases and 7 bases, there was a span of 8 bases. Germline lookup yields CDR1 GTSNPN and CDR2 SVGIG (reference sequence).

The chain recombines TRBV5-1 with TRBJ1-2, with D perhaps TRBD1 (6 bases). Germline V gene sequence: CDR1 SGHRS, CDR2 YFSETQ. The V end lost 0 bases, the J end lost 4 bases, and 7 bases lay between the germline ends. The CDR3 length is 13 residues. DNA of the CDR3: TGCGCCAGCAGCTTGGAACAGGGCTATGGCTACACCTTC. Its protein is CASSLEQGYGYTF.

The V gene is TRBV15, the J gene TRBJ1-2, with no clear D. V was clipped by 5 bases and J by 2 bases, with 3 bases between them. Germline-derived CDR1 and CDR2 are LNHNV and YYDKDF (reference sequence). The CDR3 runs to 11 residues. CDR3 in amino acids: CATSRNYGYTF. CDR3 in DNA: TGTGCCACCAGCCGGAACTATGGCTACACCTTC.